This T cell receptor beta chain was observed in a study of regulatory T cells in long-lasting Graves disease. In building TCR beta libraries, iRepertoire HTBI primers were used together with Arm-PCR of CDR3 regions. TCRdb processed the multiplex PCR reads anew with MiXCR; each CDR3 protein has one entry. The sample includes just over 600,000 distinct CDR3 sequences, approximately 15% of them seen just once. This clonotype was observed many times. CDR1 is MNHEY and CDR2 is SVGEGT in the germline V gene. The ends were cut back, 11 bases at V and 1 base at J, with 11 bases in the middle. The CDR3 contains 12 residues. Time point: newly diagnosed GD, antithyroid drugs for less than 3 months. TCR sequences were obtained from RNA taken from PBMCs. This sample also belongs to another study, concerning T cells in Graves' hyperthyroidism and ophthalmopathy. That report adds: First-round RT-PCR of the TCR CDR3 relied on the HTBI primer set. Ophthalmopathy and stable hyperthyroidism were told apart by a 13 V-J model.

The chain has TRBV6-2 or TRBV6-3 and TRBJ1-1; unclear D gene. The input for sequencing was peripheral blood mononuclear cells (PBMCs), taken at new diagnosis, from a patient treated with antithyroid drugs. This receptor was identified in a woman in her thirties with Graves disease. CDR3 sequence: CASARGNTEAFF. The CDR3 nucleotides read TGTGCCTCCGCACGGGGGAACACTGAAGCTTTCTTT.